This T cell receptor (beta chain) was documented in a study of T cell responses to AZD1222 COVID-19 vaccine. General study findings and limits: Reports say nearly half of spike-specific TCRs go after unmutated variant regions. Baseline serostatus was positive in only six or seven AZD1222 recipients. Repertoire samples came only from after the peak T cell response. When two AZD1222 doses had been given, Spike-specific TCR breadth and depth rose.

A note on this clone: The antigen remains undetermined.

The CDR3 totals 14 residues. J gave up 10 bases and V 2 bases, and 7 bases lay outside the gene matches. CDR1 is GTSNPN, CDR2 SVGIG, per germline (reference sequence). Method: immunoSEQ multiplex PCR; TCRdb's copy keeps in-frame clones and lacks some. The table includes roughly 130,000 clones, approximately 90% detected once. The chain is built from TRBV30 and TRBJ1-6, with 8 bases identical to TRBD1. Source: peripheral blood, taken on day 0 of AZD1222 vaccination. The TCR was taken from an adult in good health. The CDR3 protein is CAWSYDRGESPLHF. The CDR3 DNA is TGTGCCTGGAGTTACGACAGGGGAGAGTCACCCCTCCACTTT.